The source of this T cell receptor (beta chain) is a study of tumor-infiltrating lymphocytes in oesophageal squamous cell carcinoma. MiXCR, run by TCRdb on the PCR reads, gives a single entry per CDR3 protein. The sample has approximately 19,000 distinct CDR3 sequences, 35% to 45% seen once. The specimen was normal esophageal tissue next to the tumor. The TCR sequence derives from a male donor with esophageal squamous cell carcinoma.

The DNA of the CDR3 is TGTGCCAGCAGTGAAACTAGCGGCTCCTACGAGCAGTACTTC. Amino acids: CASSETSGSYEQYF. This sequence joins TRBV2 and TRBJ2-7; 8 positions agree with TRBD2. CDR3 length: 14 amino acids. Germline V CDR1 and CDR2: SNHLY, FYNNEI. Trimming at V came to 2 bases and at J to 0 bases, leaving 0 bases not matched to a gene.